This entry is about one TCR beta chain. Its target is not known. This sample was included in a study of OX40 agonist ivuxolimab in advanced cancers. Study results and caveats: The study did not work out the antigen specificity of the expanded peripheral T cells.

Sequenced by immunoSEQ multiplex PCR; TCRdb stores in-frame clones only, minus some. The sample consists of around 50,000 clones, approximately 91% of them appearing once. CDR1 and CDR2 from the germline V gene are MNHEY and SMNVEV (reference sequence). The ends lost 7 bases at V and 8 bases at J; junction bases unmatched: 11. This CDR3 spans 15 amino acids. The V call is TRBV27, the J call TRBJ2-5; 12 nucleotides align to TRBD2. The clonotype comes from an adult with an advanced solid tumor such as melanoma, head and neck, liver or kidney cancer. The sequencing used CD4+ or CD8+ T cells sorted from blood, collected in a trial of the OX40 agonist ivuxolimab. The CDR3 bases are TGTGCCAGCACCCCGACCCTGACTAGCGGGAGAACCCAGTACTTC. It translates to CASTPTLTSGRTQYF.